This T cell receptor beta chain was sequenced in a study of blood T cell repertoires in COVID-19. Across the study: Collection of acute and convalescent COVID-19 samples took place in the United States, Italy and Spain. T cells, B-cell-depleted T cells, or PBMCs provided the cDNA or gDNA that served as material.

Unmatched junction bases numbered 10, after V lost 3 bases and J lost 10 bases. The length of the CDR3 is 16 residues. Germline CDR1 is MNHNS and CDR2 is SASEGT. Authors' analysis steps: The assay estimated nucleated cells by amplifying reference gene primers. The data were produced by immunoSEQ multiplex PCR, yet TCRdb's version contains in-frame clones alone and is incomplete. That table supplies the V and J calls and clone size; D and trimming were determined from the DNA. The table lists fewer than 85,000 clones, 75% to 85% of them singletons. The genes are TRBV6-1 and TRBJ1-4, with 11 bases that match TRBD1. The sequenced material came from peripheral blood. This sequence was found in a woman aged 55-70 years with acute or convalescent COVID-19. The CDR3 here is CASSDSAGTGGLKLFF. The CDR3 bases are TGTGCCAGCAGTGACAGCGCCGGGACAGGGGGATTAAAACTGTTTTTT.